This T cell receptor beta chain was retrieved from a study of CD8+ T cells in alopecia areata (dated by TCRdb to the late 2010s). In terms of the full investigation: Treated patients were enrolled in an open-label pilot trial of oral tofacitinib, 5 to 10 mg twice daily, for moderate-to-severe alopecia areata. For the treated patients, the SALT score, which quantifies what percentage of scalp surface area is affected, served as the measure of disease severity. RNA came from the PAXgene miRNA kit for fixed scalp, the miRNeasy kit for PBMCs, and the RNeasy kit for mouse skin. Human TCRbeta sequencing covered scalp tissue and sorted CD4+ and CD8+ peripheral blood T cells from patchy and totalis/universalis alopecia areata patients and healthy controls. Tofacitinib-treated patients had biopsies at baseline and at 4 and 24 weeks of treatment, with a later scalp biopsy in several patients. High-throughput TCRbeta sequencing was used to examine T cell clonal expansion in alopecia areata in both the C3H/HeJ mouse model and human patients. Amplification of TCRbeta CDR3 regions was done by immunoSEQ multiplex PCR using 35 Vbeta forward primers and 13 Jbeta reverse primers. Patients stayed on tofacitinib for 6 to 18 months and then had 6 months of follow-up off drug so that delayed response and recurrence could be assessed. Clonality in the scalp was compared among normal scalp (n=4), patchy alopecia areata scalp (n=8), and alopecia totalis/universalis scalp (n=8). Beyond this particular receptor, the publication reports: TCR sequences shared between patients were less clear than in mice, possibly partly because of HLA diversity in the patient population. Resident alphabeta T cells in normal human skin are also sequenced, complicating scalp TCR repertoire analysis, unlike mouse skin dominated by gammadelta T cells. With tofacitinib, both scalp clonality and the number of expanded CD8+ clones among the top 100 scalp clones went down significantly. Because the treated cohort was small and had just a single nonresponder, larger studies are needed to establish links between baseline CD8+ expansion and response. Lesional scalp, especially in alopecia totalis/universalis, showed higher clonality and more expanded CD8+ clones than normal scalp, suggesting antigenic drive. During tofacitinib treatment, many expanded lesional clones stuck around in both scalp and blood, and this persistence may partly explain why relapse happens after treatment is stopped.

In the germline V gene (reference sequence), CDR1 corresponds to SEHNR and CDR2 to FQNEAQ. V lost 1 base and J lost 7 bases; the stretch between them is 11 bases long. Including the terminal cysteine and phenylalanine, the CDR3 comprises 13 residues. Kept here is only the CDR3 DNA, which spans 39 bases and is read in frame from base 1. Library generation was performed with the immunoSEQ multiplex PCR assay. To provide template for TCR sequencing, every sample had RNA extracted and reverse transcribed into cDNA. SuperScript III was used for first-strand cDNA synthesis, primed with a 2:1 mix of oligo-dT and random hexamers. A synthetic immune receptor repertoire was used to measure amplification bias, and any remaining bias was corrected computationally. Under the source paper's analysis protocol: After raw reads were preprocessed to remove errors, the CDR3 was defined following IMGT conventions as running from the conserved cysteine to phenylalanine. Clonality was computed as 1 minus the Shannon entropy, with the entropy normalized by log2 of the number of productive unique TCRs. Whether each scalp clone was CD4 or CD8 was inferred by checking scalp TCRbeta sequences against the CD4 and CD8 repertoires from sorted blood. TCRdb retrieved this table from immuneACCESS and kept in-frame rearrangements only. Not all clones are present; in checked studies, unresolved V genes account for under half, and no reason is known for the remainder. V and J calls and clone size are copied from that table; D and trimming were computed from the DNA. The sample yields roughly 140,000 clones; 65% to 90% were counted once. 20% to 25% of the sample is held by the ten biggest clonotypes.

This specimen's time point label, interpreted: 4 weeks on oral tofacitinib. What this sample's treatment or condition label stands for: oral pan-JAK inhibitor, 5-10 mg twice daily. From alopecia areata patients, peripheral blood was collected along with lesional scalp punch biopsies. PBMCs were isolated by density centrifugation and stained for CD3, CD4 and CD8, after which CD4+ and CD8+ T cells were sorted on a FACSAria. A note on this clone: No cognate antigen has been identified for it. Per-base qualities were not stored, and no clone one base away is much larger.

Sample: CD8+ T cells sorted from blood, taken at week 4, from a patient treated with tofacitinib. The chain is assembled from TRBV7-9 and TRBJ2-7; a confident D gene designation cannot be given. This clonotype originated in a human donor with alopecia areata. CDR3 loop: CASSLEGVLEQYF. The nucleotide sequence reads TGTGCCAGCAGCTTAGAAGGAGTTTTGGAGCAGTACTTC.